A selection of T cell receptor beta chains follows, all from one sample in a study of blood T cell repertoires in COVID-19. The repertoire was sequenced with immunoSEQ multiplex PCR; TCRdb's copy has only in-frame clones and lacks some. The sample records fewer than 120,000 clones, about four fifths being singletons. The source material was peripheral blood. These receptors were collected from a woman aged 60-75 years with acute or convalescent COVID-19. Each CDR3 is given with its conserved first and last residue. The D gene is left open where the match is weak. Clone size is not always given. Where it is, it says once, few, many or a class for expanded clones.

>NA|NA|12|TRBV7-9|TRBJ1-2
TGTGCCAGCAGCCCGGACGGAGGTGGCTACACCTTC
CASSPDGGGYTF
>NA|TRBD1|15|TRBV11-2|TRBJ2-1
TGTGCCAGCAGCTTAGAACAGGGGTCGTACAATGAGCAGTTCTTC
CASSLEQGSYNEQFF
>few|NA|15|TRBV6-5|TRBJ2-2
TGTGCCAGCAGCGCAGGGGCGGCGAACACCGGGGAGCTGTTTTTT
CASSAGAANTGELFF
>NA|TRBD2|16|TRBV11-3|TRBJ2-1
TGTGCCAGCAGTTTGCTCTATCTAGCGGGGGGCCATGAGCAGTTCTTC
CASSLLYLAGGHEQFF
>NA|TRBD2|19|TRBV3-1/TRBV3-2|TRBJ2-5
TGTGCCAGCAGCTCCGAGGGACTAGCGGGGGGGGGCTACCAAGAGACCCAGTACTTC
CASSSEGLAGGGYQETQYF
>once|TRBD1|14|TRBV5-6|TRBJ1-2
TGTGCCAGCAGCACGGGACAGCTAAACTATGGCTACACCTTC
CASSTGQLNYGYTF
>NA|NA|18|TRBV6-1|TRBJ1-1
TGTGCCAGCAGTGAGACCACAACGGACAGTAGTCTCGGAACTGAAGCTTTCTTT
CASSETTTDSSLGTEAFF
>NA|NA|12|TRBV10-3|TRBJ2-7
TGTGCCATCAGCTCGCTAGGATACGAGCAGTACTTC
CAISSLGYEQYF
>few|TRBD1|14|TRBV6-5|TRBJ2-2
TGTGCCAGCAGTTCGGACAGGGACACCGGGGAGCTGTTTTTT
CASSSDRDTGELFF
>NA|NA|13|TRBV6-5|TRBJ1-1
TGTGCCAGCAGCTGGGCTAGGGAGACTGAAGCTTTCTTT
CASSWARETEAFF
>NA|NA|12|TRBV19|TRBJ1-2
TGTGCCAGTGGGCACCAATACTATGGCTACACCTTC
CASGHQYYGYTF
>NA|TRBD2|15|TRBV5-1|TRBJ2-1
TGCGCCAGCAGCCCCGGACTAGCTGACGTCAATGAGCAGTTCTTC
CASSPGLADVNEQFF
>NA|TRBD2|15|TRBV11-2|TRBJ2-1
TGTGCCAGCAGCCCCTTCCCTAGCGGGGACAATGAGCAGTTCTTC
CASSPFPSGDNEQFF
>NA|NA|13|TRBV30|TRBJ1-2
TGTGCCTGGAGTGTAAGTCTTCGACAGGGCTACACCTTC
CAWSVSLRQGYTF
>few|NA|19|TRBV21-1|TRBJ2-2
TGTGCCAGCAGCCGCGTTCGGACAGGGCCGACTCAGATGGCCGGGGAGCTGTTTTTT
CASSRVRTGPTQMAGELFF
>NA|NA|17|TRBV9|TRBJ1-3
TGTGCCAGCAGCGACACAGGATCAGGCTTTTTTGGAAACACCATATATTTT
CASSDTGSGFFGNTIYF
>NA|NA|15|TRBV28|TRBJ1-6
TGTGCCAGCACCCGGACCGGGGGGGCCGGCTCACCCCTCCACTTT
CASTRTGGAGSPLHF
>few|NA|15|TRBV11-2|TRBJ2-7
TGTGCCAGCAGTGCGGGGGCGGGGGCTCCCTACGAGCAGTACTTC
CASSAGAGAPYEQYF
>NA|NA|16|TRBV9|TRBJ1-3
TGTGCCAGCAGCGTAGGCCCAGGGCATGGTGGAAACACCATATATTTT
CASSVGPGHGGNTIYF
>NA|TRBD1|16|TRBV2|TRBJ1-4
TGTGCCAGCAGTGAAGGGCAGGGGGCGCCGAATGAAAAACTGTTTTTT
CASSEGQGAPNEKLFF
>NA|TRBD1|15|TRBV2|TRBJ1-1
TGTGCCAGCAGTGAAGCGGGACAGGGAAAGACTGAAGCTTTCTTT
CASSEAGQGKTEAFF
>NA|NA|18|TRBV11-2|TRBJ2-3
TGTGCCAGCGTCGCCAAAAGTCCCCCCCCGCTAAGCACAGATACGCAGTATTTT
CASVAKSPPPLSTDTQYF
>few|NA|17|TRBV6-1|TRBJ1-1
TGTGCCAGCAGTGAAGTCGGTAGGGGCAAAAATCACGCTGAAGCTTTCTTT
CASSEVGRGKNHAEAFF
>NA|NA|15|TRBV2|TRBJ1-4
TGTGCCAGCAGTGAAGCTGTAGGGGTTAATGAAAAACTGTTTTTT
CASSEAVGVNEKLFF
>NA|NA|15|TRBV28|TRBJ1-6
TGTGCCAGCAGTTTATCAGGCTCCTATAATTCACCCCTCCACTTT
CASSLSGSYNSPLHF
>NA|NA|13|TRBV6-2/TRBV6-3|TRBJ2-5
TGTGCCAGCAGCAATTCGGGGTTGGAGACCCAGTACTTC
CASSNSGLETQYF
>NA|NA|11|TRBV11-2|TRBJ2-7
TGTGCCAGCAGCCTCGTACAGGTTAGGTACTTC
CASSLVQVRYF
>NA|NA|16|TRBV7-9|TRBJ1-4
TGTGCCAGCAGCGGAGGCAGGGGTGCAACTAATGAAAAACTGTTTTTT
CASSGGRGATNEKLFF
>NA|TRBD1|14|TRBV5-1|TRBJ1-4
TGCGCCAGCAGCCCAGGACAGGGAGGTGAAAAACTGTTTTTT
CASSPGQGGEKLFF
>NA|NA|14|TRBV6-6|TRBJ2-7
TGTGCCAGCAGTTACTCGGAGGGTAACTACGAGCAGTACTTC
CASSYSEGNYEQYF
>NA|TRBD1|16|TRBV28|TRBJ2-7
TGTGCCAGCAGCGCCATCTGGACAGGGAGCTCCTACGAGCAGTACTTC
CASSAIWTGSSYEQYF
>NA|TRBD1|14|TRBV4-3|TRBJ1-1
TGCGCCAGCAGCCAAACAGGGGGGGATACTGAAGCTTTCTTT
CASSQTGGDTEAFF
>NA|NA|12|TRBV3-1/TRBV3-2|TRBJ1-3
TGTGCCAGCAGCCAACTAGGAAACACCATATATTTT
CASSQLGNTIYF
>once|TRBD1|15|TRBV9|TRBJ2-1
TGTGCCAGCAGCTTTGGACAGGGGGCTGGCAATGAGCAGTTCTTC
CASSFGQGAGNEQFF
>NA|NA|15|TRBV6-5|TRBJ1-2
TGTGCCAGCAGGAAGTCGGGGGAACGAAGCTATGGCTACACCTTC
CASRKSGERSYGYTF
>NA|TRBD1|16|TRBV6-5|TRBJ1-1
TGTGCCAGCAGTTTATCCCCGACAGGGGGCCACACTGAAGCTTTCTTT
CASSLSPTGGHTEAFF
>NA|NA|13|TRBV19|TRBJ1-1
TGTGCCAGTAGTGGCAGTGCGAACACTGAAGCTTTCTTT
CASSGSANTEAFF
>once|NA|14|TRBV27|TRBJ2-7
TGTGCCAGCACCTTGCGGGGGCAGTCTTACGAGCAGTACTTC
CASTLRGQSYEQYF
>few|NA|14|TRBV19|TRBJ2-4
TGTGCCAGTAGTAAGGGGGTCAGCAACTACATTCAGTACTTC
CASSKGVSNYIQYF
>once|TRBD2|19|TRBV9|TRBJ2-5
TGTGCCAGCAGCCCAACCCTCCGACTAGCGGGGGGGCACCAAGAGACCCAGTACTTC
CASSPTLRLAGGHQETQYF
>once|NA|13|TRBV2|TRBJ1-1
TGTGCCAGCAGTGGTCAGGTGGACACTGAAGCTTTCTTT
CASSGQVDTEAFF
>NA|NA|14|TRBV6-6|TRBJ1-2
TGTGCCAGCAGTTACGCGGCAGCTAACTATGGCTACACCTTC
CASSYAAANYGYTF
>NA|NA|14|TRBV6-6|TRBJ1-5
TGTGCCAGCAGTTACGGGAGGGTTAGTCAGCCCCAGCATTTT
CASSYGRVSQPQHF
>NA|NA|13|TRBV6-6|TRBJ1-2
TGTGCCAGCAGTAGGGAGGCTAACTATGGCTACACCTTC
CASSREANYGYTF
>NA|NA|15|TRBV5-5|TRBJ2-5
TGTGCCAGCAGCCTCGACCCCGGACAGTCAGAGACCCAGTACTTC
CASSLDPGQSETQYF
>NA|TRBD2|13|TRBV7-2|TRBJ2-7
TGTGCCAGCAGCCCCATCCGGGCGGGGGGCCTTGTCTTC
CASSPIRAGGLVF
>NA|NA|14|TRBV5-5|TRBJ2-1
TGTGCCAGCAGCTCGGGTCTGGGTACGCATGAGCAGTTCTTC
CASSSGLGTHEQFF
>NA|NA|14|TRBV9|TRBJ2-7
TGTGCCAGCAGCGTCACAGGGTCCTCCTACGAGCAGTACTTC
CASSVTGSSYEQYF
>NA|TRBD1|13|TRBV5-6|TRBJ2-7
TGTGCCAGCAGCTGGGGACAGACCTACGAGCAGTACTTC
CASSWGQTYEQYF
>NA|NA|13|TRBV12-3/TRBV12-4|TRBJ2-1
TGTGCCAGCAGCCCGCAGGCCTACAATGAGCAGTTCTTC
CASSPQAYNEQFF
>NA|NA|13|TRBV6-5|TRBJ2-7
TGTGCCAGCAGCCGGGACTTGCTCTACGAGCAGTACTTC
CASSRDLLYEQYF
>NA|TRBD2|16|TRBV24-1|TRBJ2-1
TGTGCCACCAGTGATGGGACTAGCGGCGGTTACAATGAGCAGTTCTTC
CATSDGTSGGYNEQFF
>NA|NA|13|TRBV24-1|TRBJ2-1
TGTGCCACCAGTGCCCCCGGGTACAATGAGCAGTTCTTC
CATSAPGYNEQFF
>few|TRBD2|15|TRBV7-9|TRBJ2-7
TGTGCCAGCAGCTTAGACAGCGGGGGAGGCGCCGAGCAGTACTTC
CASSLDSGGGAEQYF
>NA|TRBD1|18|TRBV28|TRBJ1-5
TGTGCCAGCAGGCCCACGGGACAGGGGTCCGCTTCGCGTCAGCCCCAGCATTTT
CASRPTGQGSASRQPQHF
>NA|NA|14|TRBV20-1|TRBJ1-4
TGCAGTGCTAGTGAAGGGGCCCAGAATGAAAAACTGTTTTTT
CSASEGAQNEKLFF
>NA|NA|17|TRBV28|TRBJ1-5
TGTGCCAGCAGTCTCCTCGGCTCAGGGGATAGCAATCAGCCCCAGCATTTT
CASSLLGSGDSNQPQHF
>few|NA|15|TRBV9|TRBJ1-2
TGTGCCAGCAGCGTAGGAGGGTTCGGTGCTTCTGGCTACACCTTC
CASSVGGFGASGYTF
>NA|TRBD1|14|TRBV23-1|TRBJ1-4
TGCGCCAACAAAAGCCGGACAGGGGAGGAAAAACTGTTTTTT
CANKSRTGEEKLFF
>NA|NA|12|TRBV7-3|TRBJ2-3
TGTGCCAGCAGCGCCGAGTCAGATACGCAGTATTTT
CASSAESDTQYF